The 20 T cell receptor beta chains reported below all come from one sample, sequenced in a study of blood T cell repertoires in COVID-19. Here immunoSEQ multiplex PCR was the method, and the copy in TCRdb shows in-frame clones only, minus some. The table includes about 130,000 clones, about four fifths detected once. The sequenced sample was peripheral blood. The receptors originated from a man aged 55 to 69 with acute or convalescent COVID-19.

About this clone itself: The same CDR3 is also encoded by other DNA sequences in this sample. This CDR3 reads CASSLGASGKETQYF. The CDR3 DNA is TGTGCCAGCAGCTTAGGGGCTTCGGGAAAAGAGACCCAGTACTTC. This chain links TRBV7-9 with TRBJ2-5, with D perhaps TRBD2 (5 bases). Trimming shortened V by 1 base and J by 3 bases, and 12 bases separated the two germline ends. Germline-derived CDR1 and CDR2 are SEHNR and FQNEAQ (reference sequence). The CDR3 has 15 amino acids. The full variable domain, its missing parts supplied by reference TRBV7-9 and TRBJ2-5, is DTGVSQNPRHKITKRGQNVTFRCDPISEHNRLYWYRQTLGQGPEFLTYFQNEAQLEKSRLLSDRFSAERPKGSFSTLEIQRTEQGDSAMYLCASSLGASGKETQYFGPGTRLLVL.

The chain is built from TRBV18 and TRBJ1-2, with a tentative D call TRBD1 (5 bases). The germline V and J ends were trimmed by 0 bases and 8 bases, with 13 bases remaining between them. The CDR3 runs 14 residues. CDR1 KGHSH and CDR2 LQKENI come from the germline V gene. CDR3 nucleotide sequence: TGTGCCAGCTCACCACCGGGGGAGGTGGACGGCTACACCTTC. As protein: CASSPPGEVDGYTF.

The chain links TRBV19 to TRBJ2-1, with D possibly matching TRBD1 (6 bases). V gave up 1 base and J gave up 3 bases, with 10 bases separating them. Per the germline V gene, CDR1 is LNHDA and CDR2 is SQIVND (reference sequence). CDR3 length: 15 amino acids. CDR3 in DNA: TGTGCCAGTAGTATAGTGGCAGGGGACTACAATGAGCAGTTCTTC. Translation gives CASSIVAGDYNEQFF.

This clone has just one count. The V call is TRBV4-1, the J call TRBJ1-4, with D unclear. The length of the CDR3 is 16 residues. The V end lost 1 base, the J end lost 0 bases, and 9 bases lay between the germline ends. Germline values: CDR1 MGHRA, CDR2 YSYEKL. The CDR3 nucleotides are TGCGCCAGCAGCCAAGTCACGGTTGCAACTAATGAAAAACTGTTTTTT. It is translated as CASSQVTVATNEKLFF.

CDR3 sequence reads: CASGQRGAYEQYF. In DNA form, the CDR3 reads TGTGCCAGCGGCCAACGGGGGGCCTACGAGCAGTACTTC. This chain joins TRBV6-5 and TRBJ2-7, with 7 nucleotides matching TRBD2. This CDR3 has 13 residues. V lost 8 bases and J lost 2; bases outside the gene matches: 6. The V gene's germline CDR1 is MNHEY and CDR2 SVGAGI.

The chain has TRBV7-2 and TRBJ2-3; the D is unclear. V lost 6 bases, J lost 5 bases, and 15 bases lay in between. Germline CDR1 is SGHTA and CDR2 is FQGNSA. CDR3 length equals 14 residues. The CDR3 coding sequence is TGTGCCAGCAGTCCCCCCCCATTCGGAGATACGCAGTATTTT. Translated: CASSPPPFGDTQYF.

Concerning this clone itself: At one end, the junction sequence differs from germline, possibly due to a read error. V gene TRBV3-1 (or the pseudogene TRBV3-2) combines with J gene TRBJ2-7; 10 positions agree with TRBD1. The CDR3 has 13 amino acids. The germline V gene encodes CDR1 LGHDT and CDR2 YNNKEL (reference sequence). CDR3 amino acids: CASSQDPRTGGVF. CDR3 DNA sequence: TGTGCCAGCAGCCAAGATCCCAGGACAGGGGGTGTATTC.

V and J are TRBV9 and TRBJ2-1, with D unresolved. Germline V gene lookup returns CDR1 SGDLS and CDR2 YYNGEE. V lost 0 bases, J lost 4 bases, and 11 bases lay in between. The CDR3 has 15 residues. The CDR3 protein is CASSVEAEPYNEQFF. The CDR3 DNA reads as TGTGCCAGCAGCGTAGAGGCGGAACCTTACAATGAGCAGTTCTTC.

The chain uses TRBV5-1 and TRBJ1-6; D remains unclear. This CDR3 spans 14 amino acids. In germline, CDR1 is SGHRS, CDR2 YFSETQ. Trimming shortened V by 2 bases and J by 5 bases, and 8 bases separated the two germline ends. CDR3 region: CASSFGGNNSPLHF. Written as DNA, the CDR3 is TGCGCCAGCAGCTTTGGAGGCAATAATTCACCCCTCCACTTT. Combining the CDR3 with reference TRBV5-1 and TRBJ1-6 gives the whole variable domain KAGVTQTPRYLIKTRGQQVTLSCSPISGHRSVSWYQQTPGQGLQFLFEYFSETQRNKGNFPGRFSGRQFSNSRSEMNVSTLELGDSALYLCASSFGGNNSPLHFGNGTRLTVT.

The rearrangement uses TRBV5-3 and TRBJ1-5; 7 nucleotides agree with TRBD1. Being an ORF, TRBV5-3 has a function that is uncertain. The CDR3 totals 14 residues. The V gene end was trimmed by 5 bases and the J gene end by 5 bases; junction bases not matched to a gene: 7. Written as DNA, the CDR3 is TGTGCCAGAAGAGGGGGCCGAGAGGATCAGCCCCAGCATTTT. Translated, it gives CARRGGREDQPQHF.

The chain links TRBV7-8 to TRBJ1-4; 7 bases are shared with TRBD1. The V gene end was trimmed by 4 bases and the J gene end by 3 bases; junction bases not matched to a gene: 5. Germline CDR1 and CDR2: SGHVS and FQNEAQ. The CDR3 is 15 amino acids. For the CDR3, the DNA is TGTGCCAGCAGCTCAGACAGGGTCCCTAATGAAAAACTGTTTTTT. Protein: CASSSDRVPNEKLFF.

The chain joins TRBV2 to TRBJ1-5; 8 nucleotides align to TRBD1. Per the germline V gene, CDR1 is SNHLY and CDR2 is FYNNEI. The CDR3 covers 13 residues. Trimming at V came to 6 bases and at J to 6 bases, leaving 4 bases not matched to a gene. CDR3 sequence (DNA): TGTGCCAGCAGCAGGGGGCTAGGTCAGCCCCAGCATTTT. It translates to CASSRGLGQPQHF.

The table lists this clone with a count of one. This chain joins TRBV7-9 and TRBJ1-5; D remains unclear. Per the germline V gene, CDR1 is SEHNR and CDR2 is FQNEAQ (reference sequence). CDR3 length equals 12 residues. The ends were cut back, 3 bases at V and 3 bases at J, with 3 bases in the middle. The DNA for the CDR3 is TGTGCCAGCAGCTTTATCAATCAGCCCCAGCATTTT. It translates to CASSFINQPQHF.

This sequence joins TRBV5-1 and TRBJ2-6; 7 bases are a match to TRBD1. The J segment lost 2 bases and the V segment lost 6 bases, leaving 8 bases of the junction unmatched. The CDR3 extends over 16 amino acids. In germline, CDR1 is SGHRS, CDR2 YFSETQ. This chain's CDR3 is CASNRDSFPGANVLTF. In nucleotides, the CDR3 is TGCGCCAGCAACCGGGACAGCTTTCCTGGGGCCAACGTCCTGACTTTC. The full variable domain, in which reference TRBV5-1 and TRBJ2-6 provide the parts outside the CDR3, is KAGVTQTPRYLIKTRGQQVTLSCSPISGHRSVSWYQQTPGQGLQFLFEYFSETQRNKGNFPGRFSGRQFSNSRSEMNVSTLELGDSALYLCASNRDSFPGANVLTFGAGSRLTVL.

For the CDR3, the DNA is TGTGCCAGCAGGCGCACTGAACTAGGGGAAGCTTTCTTT. The encoded protein is CASRRTELGEAFF. This rearrangement joins TRBV11-2 to TRBJ1-1; D not resolved. Germline V CDR1 and CDR2: SGHAT, FQNNGV. Trimming stripped 6 bases from V and 8 bases from J, with 16 bases between. The CDR3 extends over 13 amino acids.

This chain links TRBV15 with TRBJ2-3; 7 bases are a match to TRBD1. The CDR3 is 15 residues long. In germline, CDR1 is LNHNV, CDR2 YYDKDF (reference sequence). V lost 0 bases, J lost 4 bases, and 4 bases stayed unmatched. CDR3 coding DNA: TGTGCCACCAGCAGAGATCGTCAGGGGGCAGATACGCAGTATTTT. This encodes CATSRDRQGADTQYF.

This clone was counted only a few times. V and J are TRBV30 and TRBJ1-1, with D tentatively TRBD1 (6 bases). V lost 6 bases to trimming and J lost 4 bases, with 18 bases between them. The CDR3 length is 14 residues. Germline V lookup: CDR1 GTSNPN, CDR2 SVGIG (reference sequence). The CDR3 DNA reads TGTGCCTGCCCCAAGCCAGGGGTAGCCACTGAAGCTTTCTTT. Protein: CACPKPGVATEAFF.

The chain recombines TRBV7-9 with TRBJ2-2; 11 positions agree with TRBD2. Germline-derived CDR1 and CDR2 are SEHNR and FQNEAQ (reference sequence). CDR3 length: 17 amino acids. The trim removed 5 bases at V and 3 bases at J, leaving 8 bases unmatched. The CDR3 region has the DNA TGTGCCAGCAGCATCGCCGGGACTAGCGGAGACACCGGGGAGCTGTTTTTT. Amino acid sequence: CASSIAGTSGDTGELFF.

This chain uses TRBV27 with TRBJ2-1; 7 nucleotides line up with TRBD2. V shed 6 bases, J shed 1 base, and the junction held 6 bases outside the gene matches. Per germline, CDR1 MNHEY and CDR2 SMNVEV (reference sequence). The CDR3 spans 15 residues. The CDR3 spells CASSPRGSSYNEQFF. In DNA, the CDR3 is TGTGCCAGCAGCCCCCGCGGGAGTTCCTACAATGAGCAGTTCTTC.

The chain links TRBV7-3 to TRBJ1-2; D perhaps matches TRBD1 (6 bases). V was cut by 6 bases and J by 6 bases, with 20 bases left in between. This CDR3 is built from 15 residues. Germline-derived CDR1 and CDR2 are SGHTA and FQGTGA. Here the CDR3 DNA reads TGTGCCAGCAGTCAAATCAGGGGCGCTACAAATGGCTACACCTTC. Protein sequence: CASSQIRGATNGYTF.